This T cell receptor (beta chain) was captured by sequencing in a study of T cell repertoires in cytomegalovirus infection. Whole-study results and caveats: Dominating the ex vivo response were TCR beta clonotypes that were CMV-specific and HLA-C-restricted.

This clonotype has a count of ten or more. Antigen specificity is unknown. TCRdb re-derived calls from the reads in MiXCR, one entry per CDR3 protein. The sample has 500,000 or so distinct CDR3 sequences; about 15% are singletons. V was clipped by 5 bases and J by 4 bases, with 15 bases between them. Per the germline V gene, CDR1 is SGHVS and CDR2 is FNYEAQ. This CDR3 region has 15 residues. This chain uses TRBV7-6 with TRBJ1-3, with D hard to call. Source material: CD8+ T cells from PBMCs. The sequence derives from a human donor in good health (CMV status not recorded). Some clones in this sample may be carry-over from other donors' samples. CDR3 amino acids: CASSHPMMRGNTIYF. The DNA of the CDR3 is TGTGCCAGCAGCCATCCGATGATGCGCGGAAACACCATATATTTT.